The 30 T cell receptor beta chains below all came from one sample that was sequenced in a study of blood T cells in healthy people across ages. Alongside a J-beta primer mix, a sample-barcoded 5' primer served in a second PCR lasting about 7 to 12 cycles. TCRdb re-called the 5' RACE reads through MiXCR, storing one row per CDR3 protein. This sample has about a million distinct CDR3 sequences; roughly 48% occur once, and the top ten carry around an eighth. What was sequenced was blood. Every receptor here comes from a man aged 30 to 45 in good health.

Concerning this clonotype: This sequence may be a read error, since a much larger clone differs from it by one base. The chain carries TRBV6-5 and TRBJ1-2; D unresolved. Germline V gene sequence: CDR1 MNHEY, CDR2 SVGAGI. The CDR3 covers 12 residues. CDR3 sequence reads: CVSSDEVYGYTF. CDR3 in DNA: TGTGTCAGCAGCGATGAAGTCTATGGCTACACCTTC.

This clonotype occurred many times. The DNA of the CDR3 is TGCAGCGTTGAAGCTGGAAACTCCTACGAGCAGTACTTC. The encoded protein is CSVEAGNSYEQYF. This chain links TRBV29-1 with TRBJ2-7, with unresolved D. From germline, CDR1 is SQVTM and CDR2 ANQGSEA. The CDR3 covers 13 residues. V lost 1 base and J 0 bases, leaving 7 bases between the germline ends.

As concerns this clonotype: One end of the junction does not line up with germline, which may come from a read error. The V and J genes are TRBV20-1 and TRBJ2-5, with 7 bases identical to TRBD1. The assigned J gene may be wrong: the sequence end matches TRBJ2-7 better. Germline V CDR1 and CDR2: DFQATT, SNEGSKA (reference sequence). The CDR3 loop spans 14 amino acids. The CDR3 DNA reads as TGCAGTGCGGGACCGGCGACAGGGTCCTGCGAGCAGTACTTC. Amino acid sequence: CSAGPATGSCEQYF.

The CDR3 sequence is CASSSGQQETQFF. The CDR3 coding sequence is TGTGCCAGCAGTTCGGGACAGCAAGAGACCCAGTTCTTC. The V call is TRBV28, the J call TRBJ2-1, with 7 bases lining up with TRBD1. Germline V gene lookup returns CDR1 MDHEN and CDR2 SYDVKM. The V gene end was trimmed by 4 bases and the J gene end by 13 bases; junction bases not matched to a gene: 10. The CDR3 is 13 residues long.

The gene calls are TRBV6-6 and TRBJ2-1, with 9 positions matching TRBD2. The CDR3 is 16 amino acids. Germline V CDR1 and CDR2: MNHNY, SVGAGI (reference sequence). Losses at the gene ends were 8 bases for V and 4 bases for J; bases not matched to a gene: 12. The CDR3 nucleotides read TGTGCCAGCGGAAAGGGAATAGCGGGAGAGTACAATGAGCAGTTCTTC. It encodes CASGKGIAGEYNEQFF.

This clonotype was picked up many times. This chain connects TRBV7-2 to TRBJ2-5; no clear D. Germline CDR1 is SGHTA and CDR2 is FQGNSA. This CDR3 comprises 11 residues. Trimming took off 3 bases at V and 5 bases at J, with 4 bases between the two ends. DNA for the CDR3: TGTGCCAGCAGCTTCGTGGAGACCCAGTACTTC. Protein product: CASSFVETQYF.

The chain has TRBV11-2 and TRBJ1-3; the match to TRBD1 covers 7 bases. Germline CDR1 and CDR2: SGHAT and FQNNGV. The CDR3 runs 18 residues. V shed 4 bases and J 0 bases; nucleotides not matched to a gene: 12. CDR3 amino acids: CASSSYVQGGISGNTIYF. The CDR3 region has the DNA TGTGCCAGCAGCTCTTACGTTCAGGGGGGAATCTCTGGAAACACCATATATTTT.

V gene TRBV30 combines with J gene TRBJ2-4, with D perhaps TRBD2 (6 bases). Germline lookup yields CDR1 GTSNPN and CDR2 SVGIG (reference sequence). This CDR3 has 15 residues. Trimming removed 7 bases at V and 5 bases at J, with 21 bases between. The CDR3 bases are TGTGCCTCCCGGGACTGGGCGGGAAACGAAAACATTCAGTACTTC. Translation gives CASRDWAGNENIQYF.

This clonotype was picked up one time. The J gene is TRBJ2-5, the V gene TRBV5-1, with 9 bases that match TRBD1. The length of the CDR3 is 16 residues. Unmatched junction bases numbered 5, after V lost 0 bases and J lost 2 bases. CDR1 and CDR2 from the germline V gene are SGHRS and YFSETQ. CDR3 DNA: TGCGCCAGCAGCTTGGTTAAGGGACAGGGTCAAGAGACCCAGTACTTC. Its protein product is CASSLVKGQGQETQYF. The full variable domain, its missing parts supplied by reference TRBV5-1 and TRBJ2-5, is KAGVTQTPRYLIKTRGQQVTLSCSPISGHRSVSWYQQTPGQGLQFLFEYFSETQRNKGNFPGRFSGRQFSNSRSEMNVSTLELGDSALYLCASSLVKGQGQETQYFGPGTRLLVL.

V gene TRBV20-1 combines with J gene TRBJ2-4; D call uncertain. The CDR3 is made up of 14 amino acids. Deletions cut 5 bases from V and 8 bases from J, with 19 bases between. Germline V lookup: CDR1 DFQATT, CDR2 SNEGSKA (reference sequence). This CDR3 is CSAVPPKLVDIQYF. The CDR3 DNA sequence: TGCAGTGCTGTCCCTCCAAAGCTAGTGGACATTCAGTACTTC.

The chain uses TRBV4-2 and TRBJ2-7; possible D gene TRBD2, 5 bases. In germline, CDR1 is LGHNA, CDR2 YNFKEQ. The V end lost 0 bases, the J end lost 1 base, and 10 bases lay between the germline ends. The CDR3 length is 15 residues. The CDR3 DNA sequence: TGTGCCAGCAGCCAAGAACCTAGCTTATCCTACGAGCAGTACTTC. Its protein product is CASSQEPSLSYEQYF.

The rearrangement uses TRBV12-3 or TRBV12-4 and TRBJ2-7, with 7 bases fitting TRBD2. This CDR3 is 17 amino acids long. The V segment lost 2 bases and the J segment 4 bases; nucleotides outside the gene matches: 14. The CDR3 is CASSLTGAGFIDYEQYF. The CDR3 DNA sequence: TGTGCCAGCAGTTTAACGGGAGCGGGGTTTATTGATTACGAGCAGTACTTC.

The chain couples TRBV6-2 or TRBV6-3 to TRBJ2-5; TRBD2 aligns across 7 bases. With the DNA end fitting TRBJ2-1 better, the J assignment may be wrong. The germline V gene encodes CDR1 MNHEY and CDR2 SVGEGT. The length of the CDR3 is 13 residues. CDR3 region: CASSGGVGETQFF. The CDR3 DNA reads TGTGCCAGCAGTGGGGGGGTAGGAGAGACCCAGTTCTTC.

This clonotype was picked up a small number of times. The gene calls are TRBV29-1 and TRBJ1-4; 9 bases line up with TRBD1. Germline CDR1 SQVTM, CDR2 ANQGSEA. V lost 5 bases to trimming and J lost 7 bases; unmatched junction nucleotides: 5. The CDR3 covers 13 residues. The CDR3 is CSVRDRESEKLFF. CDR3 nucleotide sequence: TGCAGCGTTCGGGACAGGGAGTCTGAAAAACTGTTTTTT.

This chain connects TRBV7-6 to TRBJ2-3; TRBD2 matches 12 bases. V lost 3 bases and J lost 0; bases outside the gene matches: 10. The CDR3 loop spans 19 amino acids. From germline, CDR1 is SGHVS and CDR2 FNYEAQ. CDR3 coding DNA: TGTGCCAGCAGCTTGGCGCTAGCGGGGGGGCCGGCGAGCACAGATACGCAGTATTTT. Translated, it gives CASSLALAGGPASTDTQYF.

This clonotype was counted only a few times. CDR3 in amino acids: CASSPPGANEQFF. The CDR3 DNA reads as TGTGCCAGCAGCCCCCCTGGGGCCAATGAGCAGTTCTTC. V is TRBV7-2 and J is TRBJ2-1; D may be TRBD1 (5 bases). V lost 5 bases and J lost 6, with 11 bases in between. The CDR3 is 13 residues long. Germline V CDR1 and CDR2: SGHTA, FQGNSA.

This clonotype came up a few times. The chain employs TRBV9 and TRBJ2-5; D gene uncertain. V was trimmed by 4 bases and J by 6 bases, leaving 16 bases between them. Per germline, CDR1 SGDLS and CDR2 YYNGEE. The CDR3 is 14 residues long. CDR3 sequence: CASSPRSGLKTQYF. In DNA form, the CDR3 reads TGTGCCAGCAGCCCCCGGAGTGGGCTAAAGACCCAGTACTTC.

The CDR3 reads CSATTGQGGETQYF. The CDR3 bases are TGCAGTGCTACTACCGGACAGGGCGGGGAGACCCAGTACTTC. V and J are TRBV20-1 and TRBJ2-5, with TRBD1 matching 8 bases. The germline V gene has CDR1 DFQATT and CDR2 SNEGSKA (reference sequence). This CDR3 comprises 14 residues. The J segment lost 5 bases and the V segment lost 4 bases, leaving 9 bases of the junction unmatched.

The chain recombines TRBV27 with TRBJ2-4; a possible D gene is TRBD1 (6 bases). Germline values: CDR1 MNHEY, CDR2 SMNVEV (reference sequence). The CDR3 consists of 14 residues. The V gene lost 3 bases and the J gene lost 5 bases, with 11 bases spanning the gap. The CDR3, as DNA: TGTGCCAGCAGTTTGAGAGGGGGAGAAAACATTCAGTACTTC. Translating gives CASSLRGGENIQYF.

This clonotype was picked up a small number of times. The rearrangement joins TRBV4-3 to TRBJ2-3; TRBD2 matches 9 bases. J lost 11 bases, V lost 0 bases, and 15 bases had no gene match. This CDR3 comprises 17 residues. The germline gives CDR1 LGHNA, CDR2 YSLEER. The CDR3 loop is CASSQELTSGRQTRQYF. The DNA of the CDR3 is TGCGCCAGCAGCCAAGAACTGACTAGCGGTAGACAAACGAGGCAGTATTTT.

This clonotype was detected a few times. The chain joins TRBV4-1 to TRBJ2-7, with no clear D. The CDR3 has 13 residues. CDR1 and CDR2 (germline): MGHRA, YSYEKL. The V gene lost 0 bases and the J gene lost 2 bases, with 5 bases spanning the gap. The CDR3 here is CASSQDSPYEQYF. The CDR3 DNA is TGCGCCAGCAGCCAAGATTCCCCCTACGAGCAGTACTTC.

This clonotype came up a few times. The CDR3 DNA sequence: TGTGCCAGCAGCTTCACTAGCGGGGAGCTCAATGAGCAGTTCTTC. Protein sequence: CASSFTSGELNEQFF. The V call is TRBV7-2, the J call TRBJ2-1; 10 positions agree with TRBD2. Germline trimming cut 3 bases from V and 6 bases from J; bases unmatched to any gene: 5. The CDR3 contains 15 residues. Germline CDR1 and CDR2: SGHTA and FQGNSA.

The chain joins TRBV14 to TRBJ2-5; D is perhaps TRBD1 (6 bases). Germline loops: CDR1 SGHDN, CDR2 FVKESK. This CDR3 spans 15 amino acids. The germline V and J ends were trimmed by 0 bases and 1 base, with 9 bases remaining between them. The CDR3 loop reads CASSQEWDTQETQYF. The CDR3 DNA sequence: TGTGCCAGCAGCCAAGAATGGGACACCCAAGAGACCCAGTACTTC.

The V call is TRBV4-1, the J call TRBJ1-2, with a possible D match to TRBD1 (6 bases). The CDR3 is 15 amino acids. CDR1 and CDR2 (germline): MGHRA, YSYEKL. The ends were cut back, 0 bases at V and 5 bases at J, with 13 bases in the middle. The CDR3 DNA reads TGCGCCAGCAGCCAAGAGAGAGGACAGTTTTATGGCTACACCTTC. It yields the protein CASSQERGQFYGYTF.

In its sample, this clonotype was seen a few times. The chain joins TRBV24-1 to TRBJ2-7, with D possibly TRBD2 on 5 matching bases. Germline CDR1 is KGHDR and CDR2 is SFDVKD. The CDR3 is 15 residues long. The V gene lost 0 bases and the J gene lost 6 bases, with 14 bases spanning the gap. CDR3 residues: CATSDLRGSEGEQYF. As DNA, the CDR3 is TGTGCCACCAGTGATTTGCGGGGTTCCGAGGGCGAGCAGTACTTC.

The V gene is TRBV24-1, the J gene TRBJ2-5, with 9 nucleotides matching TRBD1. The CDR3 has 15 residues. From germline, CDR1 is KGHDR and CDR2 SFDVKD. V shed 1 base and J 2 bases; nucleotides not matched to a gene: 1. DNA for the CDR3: TGTGCCACCAGTGATTTTGGACAGGGGCAAGAGACCCAGTACTTC. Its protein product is CATSDFGQGQETQYF.

The CDR3 loop is CATSDNRGRINEQFF. DNA of the CDR3: TGTGCCACCAGTGATAACAGGGGGCGGATAAATGAGCAGTTCTTC. The chain joins TRBV24-1 to TRBJ2-1, with 9 bases fitting TRBD1. Germline trimming cut 3 bases from V and 7 bases from J; bases unmatched to any gene: 6. Germline CDR1 is KGHDR and CDR2 is SFDVKD. This CDR3 has 15 amino acids.

In DNA form, the CDR3 reads TGCGCCAGCAGCAAGGGTTATAGCGGGGGATCAGATACGCAGTATTTT. Translation: CASSKGYSGGSDTQYF. The gene calls are TRBV4-3 and TRBJ2-3, with 9 bases that match TRBD2. CDR1 and CDR2 (germline): LGHNA, YSLEER. With V trimmed by 5 bases and J by 4 bases, 10 bases remained unmatched. The CDR3 contains 16 residues.

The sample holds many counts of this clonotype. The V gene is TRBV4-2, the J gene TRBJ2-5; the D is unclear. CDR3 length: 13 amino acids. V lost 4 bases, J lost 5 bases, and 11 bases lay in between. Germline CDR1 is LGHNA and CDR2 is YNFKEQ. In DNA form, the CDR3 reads TGTGCCAGCAGCCCGGACGCCGTTGAGACCCAGTACTTC. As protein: CASSPDAVETQYF.

The CDR3 region is CASSWTLGQQYF. The CDR3 DNA reads TGTGCCAGCAGCTGGACCCTAGGACAGCAGTATTTT. J is TRBJ2-3 and V is TRBV5-4, with D possibly TRBD1 on 5 matching bases. CDR3 length equals 12 residues. CDR1 SGHNT and CDR2 YYREEE come from the germline V gene (reference sequence). Between the trimmed V and J ends, which lost 3 bases and 11 bases, there was a span of 13 bases.